This T cell receptor (beta chain) is drawn from a study of blood T cell repertoires in COVID-19. Study-level information: The analysed material was cDNA or gDNA that came from T cells, B-cell-depleted T cells, or PBMCs.

Clones were read by immunoSEQ multiplex PCR, and TCRdb kept only the in-frame ones, dropping some. The table lists a few hundred thousand clones, about 80% of them singletons, with more than 0.95% in the top ten. CDR3 size: 13 residues. Germline V gene lookup returns CDR1 GTSNPN and CDR2 SVGIG (reference sequence). Trimming left V 5 bases short and J 0 bases short, with 8 bases between. Only one count was recorded for this clone. This sequence joins TRBV30 and TRBJ2-1; D perhaps matches TRBD1 (5 bases). The sample taken for sequencing was peripheral blood. The source of this sequence is a human donor with acute or convalescent COVID-19. The donor label of this sample is uncertain. CDR3 amino acids: CAWDSGSYNEQFF. The CDR3, as DNA: TGTGCCTGGGACAGTGGCTCCTACAATGAGCAGTTCTTC.